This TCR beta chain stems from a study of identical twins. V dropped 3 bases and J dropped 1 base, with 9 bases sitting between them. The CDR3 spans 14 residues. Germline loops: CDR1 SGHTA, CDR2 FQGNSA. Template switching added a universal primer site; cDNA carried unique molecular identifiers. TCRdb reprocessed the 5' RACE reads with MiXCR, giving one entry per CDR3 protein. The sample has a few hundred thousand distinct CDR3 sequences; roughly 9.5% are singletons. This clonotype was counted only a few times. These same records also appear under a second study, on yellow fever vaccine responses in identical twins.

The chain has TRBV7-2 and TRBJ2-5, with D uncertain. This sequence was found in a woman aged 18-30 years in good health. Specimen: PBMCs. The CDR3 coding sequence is TGTGCCAGCAGCTTCTCCACGTTCCAAGAGACCCAGTACTTC. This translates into CASSFSTFQETQYF.